The 9 T cell receptor beta chains reported below all come from one sample, sequenced in a study (dated by TCRdb to the mid-2010s). Receptors were amplified or captured by RT-PCR. TCRdb lists the instrument as Illumina MiSeq. TCRdb cleaned the public reads at Q25 with fastp, built clones with MiXCR and kept in-frame beta chains. Identical CDR3 protein sequences are pooled into one entry, listed with their most common genes and DNA. The sample table shows about 680,000 distinct CDR3 sequences, and 12% to 15% are seen once. Just over 3.5% of the sample belongs to the ten largest clones. Input material: memory CD4+ T cells from blood. Receptor source: a female donor in good health, serving as a healthy control.

This clonotype was observed at least ten times. V and J are TRBV5-6 and TRBJ2-7; D call uncertain. V lost 1 base, J lost 0 bases, and 8 bases lay in between. This CDR3 is 14 amino acids long. The germline gives CDR1 SGHDT, CDR2 YYEEEE. In DNA, the CDR3 is TGTGCCAGCAGCTTGATACAAACCTCCTACGAGCAGTACTTC. It specifies CASSLIQTSYEQYF. The whole variable domain, filled in from reference TRBV5-6 and TRBJ2-7, reads DAGVTQSPTHLIKTRGQQVTLRCSPKSGHDTVSWYQQALGQGPQFIFQYYEEEERQRGNFPDRFSGHQFPNYSSELNVNALLLGDSALYLCASSLIQTSYEQYFGPGTRLTVT.

This clonotype has a handful of counts. This chain uses TRBV9 with TRBJ1-6, with a possible D match to TRBD1 (5 bases). This CDR3 is built from 13 residues. V shed 0 bases and J shed 12 bases, with 10 bases lying between them. Germline assignment: CDR1 SGDLS and CDR2 YYNGEE. The CDR3 DNA is TGTGCCAGCAGCGTAGATGGGGGTAGACCCCTCCACTTT. It codes for CASSVDGGRPLHF.

This clonotype has more than one count but fewer than ten. This rearrangement joins TRBV5-6 to TRBJ1-2; 12 nucleotides line up with TRBD1. Trimming took 5 bases from V and 7 from J; bases not matched to a gene: 9. The CDR3 totals 15 residues. In germline, CDR1 is SGHDT, CDR2 YYEEEE. For the CDR3, the DNA is TGTGCCAGCAGTTACGGGACAGGGGGCGCGTTTGGCTACACCTTC. Its protein product is CASSYGTGGAFGYTF.

The chain employs TRBV24-1 and TRBJ1-5; tentative D call: TRBD1 (5 bases). V was clipped by 10 bases and J by 5 bases, with 20 bases between them. Germline lookup yields CDR1 KGHDR and CDR2 SFDVKD. CDR3 length equals 15 residues. CDR3 loop: CATTPGPLGDQPQHF. CDR3 DNA: TGTGCCACTACGCCGGGACCCCTGGGCGATCAGCCCCAGCATTTT.

CDR3 sequence: CASSPNLYSALSYEQYF. The CDR3 nucleotides are TGTGCCAGCAGCCCGAACCTCTATAGCGCTCTCTCCTACGAGCAGTACTTC. The V call is TRBV11-2, the J call TRBJ2-7, with a weak D call TRBD2 (5 bases). Germline loops: CDR1 SGHAT, CDR2 FQNNGV. With 5 bases removed from V and 0 bases from J, the gap between germline ends came to 20 bases. The length of the CDR3 is 17 residues. The entire variable domain, with the rest obtained from reference TRBV11-2 and TRBJ2-7, is as follows: EAGVAQSPRYKIIEKRQSVAFWCNPISGHATLYWYQQILGQGPKLLIQFQNNGVVDDSQLPKDRFSAERLKGVDSTLKIQPAKLEDSAVYLCASSPNLYSALSYEQYFGPGTRLTVT.

This clonotype was seen only a few times. The genes are TRBV5-1 and TRBJ1-4; 9 positions match TRBD1. The CDR3 is 15 amino acids. CDR1 SGHRS and CDR2 YFSETQ come from the germline V gene. The trim removed 3 bases at V and 8 bases at J, leaving 8 bases unmatched. CDR3 nucleotide sequence: TGCGCCAGCAGCTCGGGGACAGGGATTTACGAAAAACTGTTTTTT. Residues: CASSSGTGIYEKLFF.

The J gene is TRBJ2-1, the V gene TRBV14; 7 bases are shared with TRBD2. The germline CDR1 and CDR2 sequences are SGHDN and FVKESK. V gave up 5 bases and J gave up 2 bases; unmatched junction bases: 9. The CDR3 extends over 16 amino acids. For the CDR3, the DNA is TGTGCCAGCAGCTATCTCGGCGGGAGAACCTACAATGAGCAGTTCTTC. It translates to CASSYLGGRTYNEQFF.

The V call is TRBV28, the J call TRBJ2-2; maybe TRBD2 (5 bases). Deletions cut 8 bases from V and 3 bases from J, with 7 bases between. Looked up from germline, CDR1 is MDHEN and CDR2 is SYDVKM. CDR3 size: 12 residues. CDR3 sequence reads: CASSGYTGELFF. CDR3 bases: TGTGCCAGCTCGGGGTACACCGGGGAGCTGTTTTTT.

The chain carries TRBV5-1 and TRBJ2-7; 10 nucleotides line up with TRBD1. The CDR3 spans 14 residues. V was clipped by 4 bases and J by 5 bases; unmatched bases: 6. From germline, CDR1 is SGHRS and CDR2 YFSETQ. This chain's CDR3 is CASSPGQGSNEQYF. The DNA of the CDR3 is TGCGCCAGCAGCCCGGGACAGGGGTCCAACGAGCAGTACTTC.